These 6 T cell receptor beta chains were sequenced from one sample in a study of tumor-infiltrating lymphocytes in primary liver carcinoma. With a constant-region primer, TCR beta cDNA was made from 450 to 550 ng of total RNA. Generation of the TCR beta libraries relied on three nested multiplex PCR rounds using slightly modified ARM-PCR. Researchers ran the first two PCR rounds for about 11 cycles each with TRBV1-TRBV30 forward primers and a C-beta reverse primer. TCRdb recomputed calls from the multiplex PCR reads with MiXCR, one row per CDR3 protein. Of 330,000 or so distinct CDR3 sequences in the sample, about two thirds were seen once. They got blood RNA out of unsorted whole blood and also pulled out germline DNA. Sequencing was done on a sample of peripheral blood. The receptors stem from a man aged 35 to 55 with primary liver carcinoma and hepatitis B virus infection.

The count of this clonotype is one. Possible read error: a much larger clone is one base away. The V gene is TRBV6-1, the J gene TRBJ2-7; 10 positions agree with TRBD2. V was pared by 1 base and J by 6 bases, with 6 bases of the junction left unmatched. This CDR3 region has 15 residues. Looked up from germline, CDR1 is MNHNS and CDR2 is SASEGT. DNA of the CDR3: TGTGCCAGCAGTGAAGGGGTACTAGCGGGAACCGAGCAGTACTTC. It encodes CASSEGVLAGTEQYF.

This clonotype showed up just a few times. The rearrangement uses TRBV16 and TRBJ1-4; D is possibly TRBD1 (6 bases). The germline V gene has CDR1 KGHSY and CDR2 FQNENV. The germline V and J ends were trimmed by 4 bases and 8 bases, with 14 bases remaining between them. The CDR3 has 14 amino acids. This CDR3 reads CASSPNSRGEKLFF. As DNA, the CDR3 is TGTGCCAGCAGCCCTAATTCCAGGGGAGAAAAACTGTTTTTT.

Regarding this clonotype: A read error may explain this, as a much larger clone is one base away. The chain couples TRBV6-5 to TRBJ1-6, with D tentatively TRBD1 (6 bases). CDR1 is MNHEY, CDR2 SVGAGI, per germline. The CDR3 consists of 18 residues. Deletions cut 8 bases from V and 6 bases from J, with 26 bases between. CDR3 loop: CASGPLRQGNLFNSPLHF. Written as DNA, the CDR3 is TGTGCCAGCGGTCCCCTAAGGCAGGGGAATTTGTTTAATTCACCCCTCCACTTT.

This clonotype has ten or more counts. The V and J genes are TRBV11-3 and TRBJ2-4; 7 nucleotides match TRBD1. The germline gives CDR1 SGHNT, CDR2 YENEEA. The CDR3 extends over 13 amino acids. Trimming removed 5 bases from V and 5 bases from J; junction bases left unmatched: 3. Here the CDR3 reads CASSDDRENIQYF. CDR3 nucleotides: TGTGCCAGCAGCGATGACAGGGAAAACATTCAGTACTTC.

The rearrangement joins TRBV6-6 to TRBJ2-7; TRBD1 matches at 8 bases. Germline CDR1 is MNHNY and CDR2 is SVGAGI (reference sequence). V trimming: 5 bases; J trimming: 10 bases; junction bases outside the gene matches: 7. There are 12 residues in the CDR3. CDR3 loop: CASSPGGFKQYF. CDR3 nucleotides: TGTGCCAGCAGTCCAGGGGGCTTCAAACAGTACTTC.

This chain uses TRBV11-2 with TRBJ2-7; the D gene is possibly TRBD1 (6 bases). The germline gives CDR1 SGHAT, CDR2 FQNNGV. V was pared by 4 bases and J by 6 bases, with 25 bases between. This CDR3 comprises 17 residues. The DNA of the CDR3 is TGTGCCAGCAGCTCCGAAAGAGGGGGAGAGGGCTATGGCGAGCAGTACTTC. This codes for CASSSERGGEGYGEQYF.